This record concerns one TCR beta chain sequence. Its antigen is not identified. The immunoSEQ assay was v3.0, run at survey level. Clones were sequenced by immunoSEQ multiplex PCR, and TCRdb holds only the in-frame ones, with some missing. The table has fewer than 30,000 clones, approximately 80% seen once. V was shortened by 1 base and J by 4 bases, with 5 bases between the two germline ends. From germline, CDR1 is LGHNA and CDR2 YSLEER. The CDR3 runs to 13 residues. These data originate in a study of long-term antiretroviral therapy in people with HIV. Study findings and constraints: Collection of the blood, which took place between the mid-2000s and the late 2010s, possibly occurred under older ART regimens. CDR3 lengths in HIV samples spanned a narrower range than controls.

Samples held roughly 0.85-11 million cryopreserved PBMC before DNA extraction. The sample in question was unsorted PBMCs, obtained almost 2.9 years after starting antiretroviral therapy. The TCR was taken from a man aged 25-45 years with HIV. This chain joins TRBV4-3 and TRBJ2-1; D is ambiguous. The CDR3 nucleotides are TGCGCCAGCAGCCAAGGGGGTTACAATGAGCAGTTCTTC. Amino acid sequence: CASSQGGYNEQFF.